This TCR beta chain was recorded in a study of vaccination and CD4 T cells after COVID-19. Study summary: Overlapping SARS-CoV-2, HCoV-NL63, HCoV-OC43 and HCoV-229E spike peptides were used to stimulate cells.

A remark on this clonotype: The antigen remains undetermined.

The treatment was: roughly 10-day PBMC culture with coronavirus spike peptide pools or control peptides (ViraFEST assay). Wells contained two million PBMCs each, and these were cultured with about 10 IU/ml IL-2 and about 9 ug/ml peptide pools. At both days 3 and 7, half the medium was replaced with fresh IL-2 medium. The CDR3 has 18 amino acids. Per germline, CDR1 SGHDT and CDR2 YYEEEE. V shed 4 bases and J 0 bases; nucleotides not matched to a gene: 4. Sequenced with the Oncomine TCR Beta short-read assay was DNA taken from cultured CD4+ T cells. The source of extracted genomic DNA was cultured CD4+ T cells. A single record per CDR3 protein comes from TCRdb applying MiXCR to the PCR reads. Here the sample spans roughly 24,000 distinct CDR3 sequences, about 40% being singletons.

This clonotype originated in a human donor who had recovered from COVID-19. This rearrangement joins TRBV5-6 to TRBJ2-1, with TRBD2 identical over 16 bases. Sequencing was done on a sample of CD4+ T cells from blood, cultured in vitro. CDR3 region: CASSQGLAGGSSYNEQFF. The CDR3, as DNA: TGTGCCAGCAGCCAGGGACTAGCGGGGGGGAGCTCCTACAATGAGCAGTTCTTC.